Below, 18 T cell receptor beta chains from the same sample are listed, as sequenced in a study of T-cell reconstitution after alpha-beta-depleted transplantation in children (dated by TCRdb to 2016 to 2017). Libraries were prepared through PCR. Sequencer: Illumina HiSeq 2500. TCR library preparation used molecular barcoding, with unique molecular identifiers applied to normalize quantification of the TCRbeta repertoire. Starting from the raw public reads, TCRdb applied fastp trimming at Q25, assembled clones with MiXCR and retained in-frame beta chains. Each entry merges the rows of one CDR3 protein and shows their most common DNA and genes. The sample includes 90,000 to 130,000 distinct CDR3 sequences, with 10% to 13% observed a single time. The top ten clones comprise around 8.5% of the sample. The specimen comprised PBMCs from the stem cell graft donor, sampled from the stem cell graft. These receptors originate from a human donor who donated a stem cell graft to a child with acute lymphoblastic leukemia.

This clonotype was observed at least ten times. This chain joins TRBV6-5 and TRBJ2-3, with 10 positions matching TRBD2. Germline-derived CDR1 and CDR2 are MNHEY and SVGAGI. The ends lost 4 bases at V and 0 bases at J; junction bases unmatched: 4. The CDR3 is 16 amino acids. The CDR3 bases are TGTGCCAGCAGTTGGACTAGCGGTTCTAGCACAGATACGCAGTATTTT. It encodes CASSWTSGSSTDTQYF.

This clonotype was seen repeatedly, ten times or more. This rearrangement joins TRBV28 to TRBJ2-7; possible D gene TRBD2, 6 bases. CDR1 is MDHEN and CDR2 is SYDVKM in the germline V gene. V lost 1 base and J 3 bases, leaving 7 bases between the germline ends. The CDR3 loop spans 13 amino acids. The CDR3 reads CASSLFGGYEQYF. For the CDR3, the DNA is TGTGCCAGCAGTTTATTCGGGGGCTACGAGCAGTACTTC.

There are many counts of this clonotype. The chain links TRBV20-1 to TRBJ1-6, with D unclear. Germline V lookup: CDR1 DFQATT, CDR2 SNEGSKA (reference sequence). Trimming removed 2 bases at V and 7 bases at J, with 15 bases between. The CDR3 has 15 amino acids. The CDR3 coding sequence is TGCAGTGCTAGATCGGACGCCCGTTTGAATTCACCCCTCCACTTT. Protein: CSARSDARLNSPLHF.

This clonotype was observed many times. The chain couples TRBV7-2 to TRBJ1-1, with D maybe TRBD1 (6 bases). The CDR3 runs to 15 residues. Germline CDR1 is SGHTA and CDR2 is FQGNSA. V lost 5 bases and J 4 bases, leaving 17 bases between the germline ends. CDR3 in amino acids: CASSLTGWGTTEAFF. In DNA, the CDR3 is TGTGCCAGCAGCCTAACAGGGTGGGGGACCACTGAAGCTTTCTTT.

As for this clonotype: A much larger clone lies a single base off, so this may be a read error. The chain links TRBV21-1 to TRBJ2-7; the D segment call TRBD1 is taken from the table without a DNA check. TRBV21-1 is reported as a pseudogene. This CDR3 region has 15 residues. For the CDR3, the DNA is TGTGCCAGCAGCAAAAACGGACATGGTACCTACGAGCAGTACTTC. Residues: CASSKNGHGTYEQYF.

This clonotype appeared many times. V is TRBV2 and J is TRBJ1-5; D is possibly TRBD1 (5 bases). V was pared by 1 base and J by 1 base, with 8 bases between. CDR1 is SNHLY, CDR2 FYNNEI, per germline. The length of the CDR3 is 15 residues. The CDR3 sequence is CASSEVGGSNQPQHF. CDR3 DNA: TGTGCCAGCAGTGAAGTCGGGGGAAGCAATCAGCCCCAGCATTTT.

This clonotype was recorded at least ten times. The gene calls are TRBV5-6 and TRBJ2-5; D may be TRBD1 or TRBD2 (5 bases each). This CDR3 has 14 residues. Trimming removed 4 bases from V and 3 bases from J, with 13 bases in between. Per the germline V gene, CDR1 is SGHDT and CDR2 is YYEEEE. CDR3 sequence (DNA): TGTGCCAGCAGCGTCCGGGACGGAGAAGAGACCCAGTACTTC. Its translation is CASSVRDGEETQYF.

Ten or more counts support this clonotype. The rearrangement uses TRBV7-6 and TRBJ1-4, with 8 bases matching TRBD1. Trimming at V came to 5 bases and at J to 5 bases, leaving 7 bases not matched to a gene. The CDR3 has 15 residues. Germline V lookup: CDR1 SGHVS, CDR2 FNYEAQ. The chain's CDR3 is CASSVGTGRNEKLFF. CDR3 nucleotides: TGTGCCAGCAGCGTCGGGACAGGTCGGAATGAAAAACTGTTTTTT.

The chain joins TRBV7-8 to TRBJ2-3; a possible D gene is TRBD2 (6 bases). This CDR3 has 15 amino acids. The germline V gene has CDR1 SGHVS and CDR2 FQNEAQ. Trimming removed 2 bases from V and 7 bases from J, with 16 bases in between. Here the CDR3 DNA reads TGTGCCAGCAGCTTACAGCGGGCACCCTCTAATACGCAGTATTTT. It codes for CASSLQRAPSNTQYF.

At least ten counts were recorded for this clonotype. The chain joins TRBV7-9 to TRBJ1-3; no reliable D call. The CDR3 spans 16 residues. Germline-derived CDR1 and CDR2 are SEHNR and FQNEAQ (reference sequence). V was cut by 5 bases and J by 2 bases, with 16 bases left in between. In nucleotides, the CDR3 is TGTGCCAGCAGCCCCATGGGTCGGGGTACTGGAAACACCATATATTTT. Amino acids: CASSPMGRGTGNTIYF. The entire variable domain, with the rest obtained from reference TRBV7-9 and TRBJ1-3, is as follows: DTGVSQNPRHKITKRGQNVTFRCDPISEHNRLYWYRQTLGQGPEFLTYFQNEAQLEKSRLLSDRFSAERPKGSFSTLEIQRTEQGDSAMYLCASSPMGRGTGNTIYFGEGSWLTVV.

This clonotype was recorded many times. The genes are TRBV10-2 and TRBJ2-7, with 9 nucleotides matching TRBD1. J lost 3 bases, V lost 5 bases, and 5 bases had no gene match. Germline V CDR1 and CDR2: WSHSY, SAAADI. The CDR3 is 14 amino acids. The CDR3 reads CASSIRQGVYEQYF. The CDR3, as DNA: TGCGCCAGCAGTATCCGACAGGGGGTCTACGAGCAGTACTTC.

This clonotype has at least ten counts. The V and J genes are TRBV5-1 and TRBJ1-5; D not certain. V gave up 4 bases and J gave up 3 bases, with 11 bases separating them. This CDR3 spans 14 amino acids. The germline gives CDR1 SGHRS, CDR2 YFSETQ. The CDR3 sequence: CASSPGGDNQPQHF. The CDR3 DNA reads as TGCGCCAGCAGCCCGGGTGGGGACAATCAGCCCCAGCATTTT.

Ten or more counts support this clonotype. This chain connects TRBV6-2 or TRBV6-3 to TRBJ1-1; D is possibly TRBD1 (5 bases). The CDR3 extends over 13 amino acids. CDR1 is MNHEY and CDR2 is SVGEGT in the germline V gene. V gave up 7 bases and J gave up 1 base, with 10 bases separating them. CDR3 sequence: CASKGIPNTEAFF. DNA for the CDR3: TGTGCCAGCAAGGGGATCCCGAACACTGAAGCTTTCTTT.

This clonotype was recorded many times. The chain employs TRBV20-1 and TRBJ2-7, with 7 bases lining up with TRBD2. Germline loops: CDR1 DFQATT, CDR2 SNEGSKA (reference sequence). The CDR3 length is 13 residues. V trimming: 7 bases; J trimming: 5 bases; junction bases outside the gene matches: 11. The CDR3 loop reads CSGVGLENHEQYF. For the CDR3, the DNA is TGCAGTGGGGTAGGACTAGAGAATCACGAGCAGTACTTC.

This clonotype was recorded many times. The J gene is TRBJ2-1, the V gene TRBV7-2; 10 bases map to TRBD2. Germline-derived CDR1 and CDR2 are SGHTA and FQGNSA. This CDR3 contains 17 residues. Unmatched junction bases numbered 8, after V lost 5 bases and J lost 1 base. CDR3 coding DNA: TGTGCCAGCAGCCTAAGCGGGGGGGCCAGATCCTACAATGAGCAGTTCTTC. This codes for CASSLSGGARSYNEQFF. The full variable domain, completed using reference TRBV7-2 and TRBJ2-1, is GAGVSQSPSNKVTEKGKDVELRCDPISGHTALYWYRQSLGQGLEFLIYFQGNSAPDKSGLPSDRFSAERTGGSVSTLTIQRTQQEDSAVYLCASSLSGGARSYNEQFFGPGTRLTVL.

In its sample, this clonotype was seen many times. The J gene is TRBJ1-4, the V gene TRBV4-1; D is ambiguous. V gave up 3 bases and J gave up 0 bases, with 11 bases separating them. CDR3 length equals 16 residues. Germline V CDR1 and CDR2: MGHRA, YSYEKL. The CDR3 DNA is TGCGCCAGCAGCCAGGCGGGCGCAGCAACTAATGAAAAACTGTTTTTT. Its protein is CASSQAGAATNEKLFF.

This clonotype has at least ten counts. This chain links TRBV12-3 or TRBV12-4 with TRBJ1-1, with D unclear. Trimming cost V 2 bases and J 0 bases, with 10 bases left between them. The CDR3 has 15 residues. The CDR3 sequence is CASSLIASMNTEAFF. CDR3 DNA sequence: TGTGCCAGCAGTTTAATCGCCAGTATGAACACTGAAGCTTTCTTT.

This clonotype was found many times. The chain joins TRBV18 to TRBJ1-5; D is unclear. V shed 4 bases and J shed 6 bases, with 13 bases lying between them. Germline V gene lookup returns CDR1 KGHSH and CDR2 LQKENI. The CDR3 contains 14 residues. The CDR3 loop reads CASSRTGVGQPQHF. CDR3 coding DNA: TGTGCCAGCTCACGAACCGGGGTCGGTCAGCCCCAGCATTTT.